This T cell receptor (beta chain) was obtained from a study of cytomegalovirus exposure and HLA in healthy donors. The PCR was carried out with 60 Vbeta primers and 13 Jbeta primers. Some clones are missing from TCRdb's copy, which holds only in-frame ones; the method was immunoSEQ multiplex PCR. The table lists 95,000 to 100,000 clones, about 80% of them singletons, with 1.5% to 2% in the top ten. Per the germline V gene, CDR1 is SQVTM and CDR2 is ANQGSEA. The CDR3 extends over 14 amino acids. The V gene end was trimmed by 3 bases and the J gene end by 1 base; junction bases not matched to a gene: 4.

The sequence came from a man aged 35-49 years in good health and CMV-seronegative. This rearrangement joins TRBV29-1 to TRBJ1-2, with 8 bases identical to TRBD1. The sequencing input was PBMCs. The CDR3 is CSVDRTGNNYGYTF. CDR3 DNA sequence: TGCAGCGTTGACAGGACAGGGAATAACTATGGCTACACCTTC.